Listed here are 10 T cell receptor beta chains from one sample, sequenced in a study of sequential checkpoint blockade in melanoma. Treatment indicated: randomized to nivolumab then ipilimumab (arm A) or the reverse (arm B). Clones were sequenced by immunoSEQ multiplex PCR, and TCRdb holds only the in-frame ones, with some missing. The table includes 4,000 or so clones, 15% to 20% detected once. Specimen: tumor tissue (inferred from file names), collected from a patient given nivolumab and ipilimumab in sequence. These receptor sequences come from a human patient with melanoma. Some clones in this sample may be carry-over from other donors' samples.

Within the sample, this clone is large. The rearrangement uses TRBV6-8 and TRBJ1-2, with unresolved D. CDR1 is MNHGY, CDR2 SAAAGT, per germline. CDR3 length equals 13 residues. V lost 1 base and J lost 4, with 7 bases in between. CDR3 sequence (DNA): TGTGCCAGCAGTTACTTGGGAGGCTATGGCTACACCTTC. Translated, it gives CASSYLGGYGYTF.

The V gene is TRBV25-1, the J gene TRBJ2-1, with 7 bases aligning to TRBD2. Germline V gene lookup returns CDR1 MGHDK and CDR2 SYGVNS. The CDR3 has 17 amino acids. The V segment lost 4 bases and the J segment 6 bases; nucleotides outside the gene matches: 15. CDR3 residues: CASSGLRWSGAVNEQFF. For the CDR3, the DNA is TGTGCCAGCAGTGGGCTCCGGTGGAGCGGGGCAGTCAATGAGCAGTTCTTC.

The V and J genes are TRBV6-8 and TRBJ1-5; a possible D gene is TRBD1 (5 bases). CDR3 size: 14 residues. The V and J ends lost 6 bases and 9 bases respectively, with 18 bases between them. Germline assignment: CDR1 MNHGY and CDR2 SAAAGT. CDR3 sequence (DNA): TGTGCCAGCAGAGCCGGGACCCAGGGAAGGCCCCAGCATTTT. Residues: CASRAGTQGRPQHF.

The rearrangement joins TRBV15 to TRBJ1-4, with TRBD1 matching over 11 bases. The V gene end was trimmed by 4 bases and the J gene end by 8 bases; junction bases not matched to a gene: 3. This CDR3 is 14 amino acids long. The V gene's germline CDR1 is LNHNV and CDR2 YYDKDF (reference sequence). The CDR3 loop is CATSTGTGGEKLFF. The CDR3 nucleotides are TGTGCCACCAGCACTGGGACAGGGGGGGAAAAACTGTTTTTT.

This clone is judged medium-sized (0.01 to 0.1%). This chain joins TRBV11-3 and TRBJ2-7; the D is unclear. In germline, CDR1 is SGHNT, CDR2 YENEEA. The CDR3 has 14 residues. V lost 5 bases and J lost 3, with 14 bases in between. Here the CDR3 DNA reads TGTGCCAGCAGCCCCGCAGGCAGCGTCTACGAGCAGTACTTC. Translated: CASSPAGSVYEQYF.

The rearrangement uses TRBV9 and TRBJ1-6; D perhaps matches TRBD1 (5 bases). The CDR3 is 14 amino acids. Trimming removed 6 bases from V and 10 bases from J, with 17 bases in between. Germline CDR1 and CDR2: SGDLS and YYNGEE. The CDR3 spells CASMVFGGVSPLHF. Here the CDR3 DNA reads TGTGCCAGCATGGTGTTCGGAGGGGTCTCACCCCTCCACTTT.

This clone was counted a few times. The chain has TRBV5-1 and TRBJ1-5; TRBD1 is a possible D gene (6 bases). V lost 0 bases and J 6 bases, leaving 16 bases between the germline ends. The CDR3 is 16 amino acids. Germline V CDR1 and CDR2: SGHRS, YFSETQ. CDR3 nucleotide sequence: TGCGCCAGCAGCTTGGGTCCCGGGGGCCGCGGTCAGCCCCAGCATTTT. This gives the protein CASSLGPGGRGQPQHF.

By sample share, this clone is medium-sized. This chain connects TRBV5-1 to TRBJ2-7; possibly TRBD2 for D (5 bases). The CDR3 has 18 residues. CDR1 SGHRS and CDR2 YFSETQ come from the germline V gene. V gave up 0 bases and J gave up 9 bases, with 28 bases separating them. CDR3 amino acids: CASSLDGRKRGPAPGQYF. The CDR3 DNA is TGCGCCAGCAGCTTGGACGGACGAAAGAGAGGGCCGGCCCCGGGGCAGTACTTC.

This clone was detected a few times. The chain joins TRBV30 to TRBJ1-2, with TRBD1 as a possible D gene (5 bases). CDR3 size: 14 residues. Trimming took off 5 bases at V and 4 bases at J, with 17 bases between the two ends. CDR1 and CDR2 (germline): GTSNPN, SVGIG (reference sequence). The CDR3, as DNA: TGTGCCTGGGGGCCCAATCTGAGGGGCTATGGCTACACCTTC. This sequence encodes CAWGPNLRGYGYTF.

A few counts support this clone. The gene calls are TRBV19 and TRBJ1-4, with a tentative D call TRBD1 (5 bases). Germline CDR1 reads LNHDA; CDR2 reads SQIVND (reference sequence). The V end lost 3 bases, the J end lost 8 bases, and 19 bases lay between the germline ends. The CDR3 extends over 16 amino acids. CDR3 sequence (DNA): TGTGCCAGTAGTATCCCCCTCGGGACCCCGGGGGAAAAACTGTTTTTT. Translation gives CASSIPLGTPGEKLFF.